A few counts support the clone carrying this T cell receptor beta chain. TCRdb re-called the PCR reads through MiXCR, storing one row per CDR3 protein. The sample includes roughly 16,000 distinct CDR3 sequences, 40% to 55% seen only once; the top ten take 33%. The data were obtained in a study of tumor-infiltrating lymphocytes in oesophageal squamous cell carcinoma. The junction had 3 bases not matched to a gene; V was cut back by 6 bases and J by 1 base. The CDR3 is 14 amino acids. Sequenced material: normal esophageal tissue next to the tumor. The V and J genes are TRBV12-3 or TRBV12-4 and TRBJ1-5, with 7 positions matching TRBD1. This TCR derives from a female donor with esophageal squamous cell carcinoma. CDR3 loop: CASSKDRSNQPQHF. For the CDR3, the DNA is TGTGCCAGCAGCAAGGACAGGAGCAATCAGCCCCAGCATTTT.